A selection of T cell receptor beta chains follows, all from one sample in a study of T cell repertoires in cytomegalovirus infection. TCRdb analysed the reads with MiXCR anew, one entry per CDR3 protein. Among about 300,000 distinct CDR3 sequences listed, about 25% were seen once. Material for sequencing was PBMCs. The receptors derive from a human donor in good health (CMV status not recorded). Some clones in this sample may be carry-over from other donors' samples. Each CDR3 is given with its conserved first and last residue. Each record gives: V gene, clone size, J gene, D gene, CDR3 protein, CDR3 DNA. D genes are given only for firm matches. A row's size may be missing; if present it is once, few, many or a size class.

TRBV6-6	few	TRBJ1-5	.	CASSYSGSNQPQHF	TGTGCCAGCAGTTACTCTGGTAGCAATCAGCCCCAGCATTTT
TRBV7-2	many	TRBJ2-2	.	CASSPRGTGELFF	TGTGCCAGCAGTCCCCGAGGGACCGGGGAGCTGTTTTTT
TRBV28	few	TRBJ1-5	TRBD1	CASSFQDRANQPQHF	TGTGCCAGCAGTTTCCAGGACAGGGCAAATCAGCCCCAGCATTTT
TRBV12-3/TRBV12-4	few	TRBJ1-1	.	CASSPRTRMNTEAFF	TGTGCCAGCAGTCCTAGGACAAGAATGAACACTGAAGCTTTCTTT
TRBV28	many	TRBJ2-7	TRBD1	CASSIGTGDEQYF	TGTGCCAGCAGTATCGGGACAGGGGACGAGCAGTACTTC
TRBV20-1	few	TRBJ1-4	.	CSARDAERPGPNEKLFF	TGCAGTGCTAGAGACGCCGAAAGACCCGGACCTAATGAAAAACTGTTTTTT
TRBV12-3/TRBV12-4	.	TRBJ2-5	TRBD2	CASSLVAGGTETQYF	TGTGCCAGCAGTTTAGTTGCGGGAGGGACAGAGACCCAGTACTTC
TRBV20-1	.	TRBJ2-3	TRBD2	CSARDLAGYTDTQYF	TGCAGTGCTAGAGACTTAGCGGGCTACACAGATACGCAGTATTTT
TRBV14	.	TRBJ2-3	.	CASSQDWALERTDTQYF	TGTGCCAGCAGCCAAGATTGGGCCTTAGAGAGGACAGATACGCAGTATTTT
TRBV12-3/TRBV12-4	.	TRBJ2-1	.	CASSSGHSNEQFF	TGTGCCAGCAGTTCCGGACACTCCAATGAGCAGTTCTTC
TRBV11-2	few	TRBJ2-5	TRBD1	CASSLEGQGLRTQYF	TGTGCCAGCAGCTTAGAGGGACAGGGGCTACGGACCCAGTACTTC
TRBV7-2	many	TRBJ2-3	.	CASSQGWDTQYF	TGTGCCAGCAGTCAAGGGTGGGATACGCAGTATTTT
TRBV12-3/TRBV12-4	.	TRBJ1-2	.	CASSSDPYGYTF	TGTGCCAGCAGCTCGGACCCCTATGGCTACACCTTC
TRBV30	.	TRBJ1-1	.	CAGSRVNTEAFF	TGTGCCGGTAGCCGGGTGAACACTGAAGCTTTCTTT
TRBV7-2	many	TRBJ2-1	.	CASSFPGDGSYNEQFF	TGTGCCAGCAGCTTTCCGGGGGACGGCTCCTACAATGAGCAGTTCTTC
TRBV11-2	many	TRBJ2-2	TRBD1	CASSFRGQGSTGELFF	TGTGCCAGCAGTTTTCGAGGACAGGGTAGCACCGGGGAGCTGTTTTTT
TRBV7-2	few	TRBJ2-3	.	CASSLGGYGVDTQYF	TGTGCCAGCAGCTTAGGGGGATATGGTGTAGATACGCAGTATTTT
TRBV15	.	TRBJ1-5	.	CATSRADQPQHF	TGTGCCACCAGCAGAGCGGATCAGCCCCAGCATTTT
TRBV28	few	TRBJ2-7	.	CASPSGPPREEQYF	TGTGCCAGCCCTTCAGGACCCCCCAGGGAGGAGCAGTACTTC
TRBV28	few	TRBJ1-2	TRBD1	CASNRQGDYGYTF	TGTGCCAGCAACAGGCAGGGGGACTATGGCTACACCTTC
TRBV5-1	.	TRBJ1-2	.	CASTTTAGVGGYTF	TGCGCCAGCACAACCACCGCGGGGGTTGGTGGCTACACCTTC
TRBV20-1	.	TRBJ2-7	.	CSARDGYEQYF	TGCAGTGCTAGAGACGGGTACGAGCAGTACTTC